The 6 T cell receptor beta chains reported below all come from one sample, sequenced in a study of blood T cell repertoires in COVID-19. The protocol was immunoSEQ multiplex PCR, while the TCRdb copy is restricted to in-frame clones and leaves out a portion. The profile covers about 140,000 clones, with 87% appearing a single time and more than 4% taken by the ten largest. The sequencing input was peripheral blood. These TCRs come from a woman between 35 and 50 years old with acute or convalescent COVID-19.

This clone occurred a few times. CDR3 sequence: CASSPLGQGEVSYTF. The CDR3 DNA reads TGTGCCAGCAGTCCCCTGGGACAGGGGGAAGTTAGCTACACCTTC. The chain is built from TRBV2 and TRBJ1-2; the match to TRBD1 covers 11 bases. The V and J ends lost 5 bases and 9 bases, in that order; junction bases with no gene match: 11. The CDR3 covers 15 residues. CDR1 is SNHLY, CDR2 FYNNEI, per germline.

In nucleotides, the CDR3 is TGTGCCAGCAGTTACAGGGAAGGCTACGAGCAGTACTTC. Translated, it gives CASSYREGYEQYF. The chain links TRBV6-4 to TRBJ2-7; TRBD1 is a possible D gene (6 bases). With 5 bases removed from V and 3 bases from J, the gap between germline ends came to 11 bases. Germline CDR1 MRHNA, CDR2 SNTAGT. This CDR3 region has 13 residues.

The chain has TRBV29-1 and TRBJ1-5, with 7 bases lining up with TRBD1. Germline-derived CDR1 and CDR2 are SQVTM and ANQGSEA. Germline trimming cut 3 bases from V and 0 bases from J; bases unmatched to any gene: 8. This CDR3 has 16 residues. For the CDR3, the DNA is TGCAGCGTTGAGGGGACAGTAAGGCATAGCAATCAGCCCCAGCATTTT. As protein: CSVEGTVRHSNQPQHF. Supplemented by reference TRBV29-1 and TRBJ1-5, the full variable domain reads SAVISQKPSRDICQRGTSLTIQCQVDSQVTMMFWYRQQPGQSLTLIATANQGSEATYESGFVIDKFPISRPNLTFSTLTVSNMSPEDSSIYLCSVEGTVRHSNQPQHFGDGTRLSIL.

This rearrangement joins TRBV7-9 to TRBJ2-7; a possible D gene is TRBD1 (5 bases). There are 14 residues in the CDR3. Between the trimmed V and J ends, which lost 2 bases and 0 bases, there was a span of 8 bases. Germline V gene lookup returns CDR1 SEHNR and CDR2 FQNEAQ (reference sequence). For the CDR3, the DNA is TGTGCCAGCAGCTTATCCAGGGTCTCCTACGAGCAGTACTTC. Protein product: CASSLSRVSYEQYF.

The rearrangement links TRBV27 to TRBJ2-1, with 7 bases identical to TRBD1. Germline CDR1 is MNHEY and CDR2 is SMNVEV (reference sequence). With V trimmed by 5 bases and J by 4 bases, 5 bases remained unmatched. CDR3 size: 14 residues. CDR3 sequence (DNA): TGTGCCAGCAGTCCCGGGACAGAATACAATGAGCAGTTCTTC. Protein sequence: CASSPGTEYNEQFF.

This sequence joins TRBV9 and TRBJ1-3; a weak D match, TRBD1 (5 bases). CDR1 SGDLS and CDR2 YYNGEE come from the germline V gene. CDR3 length equals 14 residues. Trimming stripped 5 bases from V and 4 bases from J, with 13 bases between. CDR3 in amino acids: CASRAGGAGNTIYF. The DNA for the CDR3 is TGTGCCAGCAGAGCGGGAGGGGCAGGAAACACCATATATTTT.